The 5 T cell receptor beta chains listed next were all sequenced from one sample in a study of early T cells in non-severe SARS-CoV-2 infection. A single record per CDR3 protein comes from TCRdb applying MiXCR to the 5' RACE reads. Altogether under 100,000 distinct CDR3 sequences are present, about 10% being singletons, with the ten largest covering 5.1%. The sample taken for sequencing was whole blood. Receptor source: an adult who was a healthcare worker with PCR-confirmed SARS-CoV-2 infection or an uninfected control (not recorded which).

V and J are TRBV4-1 and TRBJ1-1, with 7 bases identical to TRBD1. There are 15 residues in the CDR3. The ends lost 3 bases at V and 3 bases at J; junction bases unmatched: 7. Germline V gives CDR1 MGHRA, CDR2 YSYEKL. CDR3: CASSQAVTGYTEAFF. The CDR3 DNA sequence: TGCGCCAGCAGCCAGGCGGTGACAGGGTACACTGAAGCTTTCTTT.

The V gene is TRBV28, the J gene TRBJ1-2; maybe TRBD1 (5 bases). CDR3 length: 13 residues. CDR1 is MDHEN and CDR2 is SYDVKM in the germline V gene. Between the trimmed V and J ends, which lost 8 bases and 7 bases, there was a span of 17 bases. The DNA of the CDR3 is TGTGCCAGCGTCCAGGTTGGGGCGGGTGGCTACACCTTC. This gives the protein CASVQVGAGGYTF.

The chain carries TRBV7-3 and TRBJ2-1; 7 nucleotides line up with TRBD1. The CDR3 runs 14 residues. Trimming took 4 bases from V and 4 from J; bases not matched to a gene: 4. CDR1 and CDR2 from the germline V gene are SGHTA and FQGTGA. The CDR3 nucleotides read TGTGCCAGCAGCTCATCGGGACAGTACAATGAGCAGTTCTTC. Translation gives CASSSSGQYNEQFF.

In its sample, this clonotype was seen many times. The chain recombines TRBV20-1 with TRBJ2-5, with TRBD1 matching 7 bases. Germline CDR1 reads DFQATT; CDR2 reads SNEGSKA (reference sequence). CDR3 size: 13 residues. The ends lost 1 base at V and 3 bases at J; junction bases unmatched: 2. CDR3 coding DNA: TGCAGTGCTAGAGTAACAGGGGAAGAGACCCAGTACTTC. Protein: CSARVTGEETQYF.

The chain has TRBV30 and TRBJ1-1; a weak D match, TRBD1 (6 bases). Trimming took 5 bases from V and 5 from J, leaving 21 bases between them. CDR1 is GTSNPN and CDR2 is SVGIG in the germline V gene (reference sequence). This CDR3 has 15 amino acids. The CDR3 spells CAWPEFGGPGTEAFF. CDR3 DNA: TGTGCCTGGCCCGAGTTTGGGGGCCCGGGGACTGAAGCTTTCTTT.